This TCR beta chain derives from a study of identical twins. Study results and caveats: Researchers reported weaker excess twin sharing in beta out-of-frame sequences.

This clonotype came up a few times. The antigen remains unidentified. Germline loops: CDR1 SGHRS, CDR2 YFSETQ. Trimming removed 3 bases from V and 4 bases from J, with 17 bases in between. The CDR3 length is 15 residues. TCRdb re-called the 5' RACE reads through MiXCR, storing one row per CDR3 protein. Among hundreds of thousands of distinct CDR3 sequences listed, around an eighth were seen once. The same data also went into a second study, on yellow fever vaccine responses in identical twins.

The chain recombines TRBV5-1 with TRBJ2-7; D assignment may be TRBD1 or TRBD2 (6 bases each). The TCR was taken from a woman aged 18 to 35 in good health. Sequencing input: PBMCs. The CDR3: CASSWAEGGSYEQYF. The CDR3, as DNA: TGCGCCAGCAGCTGGGCGGAGGGGGGATCGTACGAGCAGTACTTC.